This TCR beta chain was identified in a study of blood T cell repertoires in COVID-19. Study-wide background: Collection of acute and convalescent COVID-19 samples took place in the United States, Italy and Spain. From T cells, B-cell-depleted T cells, or PBMCs came the material, which was cDNA or gDNA.

Original methodology: Cell counts per sample came from amplifying reference gene primers. The assay was immunoSEQ multiplex PCR, and TCRdb's table has in-frame clones only and misses some. V and J calls and clone size are as listed in that table; D and trimming were resolved from the DNA. The profile shows about 180,000 clones, 80% to 90% of them singletons. Germline CDR1 SNHLY, CDR2 FYNNEI. CDR3 size: 16 residues. V dropped 8 bases and J dropped 3; count of bases not matched to a gene: 9. Input material: peripheral blood. This chain connects TRBV2 to TRBJ2-1, with 11 bases that match TRBD1. The sequence was collected from a man aged 50-59 years with active or convalescent COVID-19. In nucleotides, the CDR3 is TGTGCCAGCTCCCACTCCGGGACAGGGGGCTACAATGAGCAGTTCTTC. Translating gives CASSHSGTGGYNEQFF.